One T cell receptor beta chain is described in this entry. Adults between roughly 18 and 90 years of age took part from fewer than 30 US areas. The data stem from a study of blood T cell repertoires in COVID-19. In the study overall: The cDNA or gDNA used as material had been derived from T cells, B-cell-depleted T cells, or PBMCs.

Repertoires were generated with immunoSEQ multiplex PCR, while TCRdb's copy carries only in-frame clones and drops some. The table includes 490,000 or so clones, approximately 87% detected once. Trimming cost V 10 bases and J 14 bases; bases outside gene matches: 10. CDR1 is SNHLY, CDR2 FYNNEI, per germline. This CDR3 contains 12 residues. This sequence joins TRBV2 and TRBJ2-1; 11 bases are shared with TRBD2. The receptor's source is a woman between 35 and 50 years old who had recovered from COVID-19. Sequenced input: PBMCs or T cells enriched from blood (not recorded which). CDR3 sequence (DNA): TGTGCCACCACTAGCGGGAGAGGAGGGGAGTTCTTC. Protein sequence: CATTSGRGGEFF.